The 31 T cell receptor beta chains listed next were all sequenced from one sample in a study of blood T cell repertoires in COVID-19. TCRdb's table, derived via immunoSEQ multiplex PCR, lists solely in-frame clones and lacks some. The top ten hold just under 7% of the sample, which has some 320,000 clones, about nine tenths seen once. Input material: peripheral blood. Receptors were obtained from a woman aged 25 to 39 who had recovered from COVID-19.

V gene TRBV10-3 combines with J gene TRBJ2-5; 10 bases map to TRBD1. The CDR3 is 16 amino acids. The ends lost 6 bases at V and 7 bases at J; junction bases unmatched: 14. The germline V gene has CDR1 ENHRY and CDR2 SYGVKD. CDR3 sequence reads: CAISAPPGQGNGTQYF. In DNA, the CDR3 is TGTGCCATCAGCGCCCCGCCGGGACAGGGGAATGGGACCCAGTACTTC.

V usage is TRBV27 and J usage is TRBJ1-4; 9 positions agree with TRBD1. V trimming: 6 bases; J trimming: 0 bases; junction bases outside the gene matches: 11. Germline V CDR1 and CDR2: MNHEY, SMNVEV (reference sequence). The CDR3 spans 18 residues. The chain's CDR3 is CASSPYPGQGTTNEKLFF. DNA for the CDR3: TGTGCCAGCAGCCCTTACCCGGGACAGGGAACAACTAATGAAAAACTGTTTTTT.

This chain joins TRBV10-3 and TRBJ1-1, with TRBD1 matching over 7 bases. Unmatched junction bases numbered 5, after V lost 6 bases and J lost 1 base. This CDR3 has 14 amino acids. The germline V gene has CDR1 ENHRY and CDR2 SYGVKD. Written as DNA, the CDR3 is TGTGCCATCAGCGCGACAGGGAGGAACACTGAAGCTTTCTTT. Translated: CAISATGRNTEAFF.

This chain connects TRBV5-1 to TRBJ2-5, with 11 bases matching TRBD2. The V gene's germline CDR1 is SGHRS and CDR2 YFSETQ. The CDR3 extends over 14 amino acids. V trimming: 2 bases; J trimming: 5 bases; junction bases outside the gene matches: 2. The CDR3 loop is CASSLRTSGETQYF. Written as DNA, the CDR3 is TGCGCCAGCAGCTTAAGGACTAGCGGGGAGACCCAGTACTTC.

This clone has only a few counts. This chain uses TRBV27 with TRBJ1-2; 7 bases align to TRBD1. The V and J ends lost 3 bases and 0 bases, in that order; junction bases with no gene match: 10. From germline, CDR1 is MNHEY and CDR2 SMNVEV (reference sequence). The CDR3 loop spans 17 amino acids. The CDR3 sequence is CASSLRQGAYPNYGYTF. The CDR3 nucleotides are TGTGCCAGCAGTTTGAGACAGGGAGCTTACCCTAACTATGGCTACACCTTC.

The CDR3 here is CASSEGQGNYEQYF. The CDR3 region has the DNA TGTGCCAGCAGCGAGGGACAGGGGAACTACGAGCAGTACTTC. The rearrangement uses TRBV7-3 and TRBJ2-7, with 10 bases matching TRBD1. Germline V gene lookup returns CDR1 SGHTA and CDR2 FQGTGA. The trim removed 5 bases at V and 3 bases at J, leaving 4 bases unmatched. CDR3 length: 14 amino acids.

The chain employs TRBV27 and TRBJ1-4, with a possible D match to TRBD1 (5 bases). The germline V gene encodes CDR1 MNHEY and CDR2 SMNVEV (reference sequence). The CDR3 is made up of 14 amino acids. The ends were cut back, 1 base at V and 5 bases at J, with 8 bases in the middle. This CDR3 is CASSLYRSNEKLFF. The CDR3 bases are TGTGCCAGCAGTTTATACAGGTCGAATGAAAAACTGTTTTTT.

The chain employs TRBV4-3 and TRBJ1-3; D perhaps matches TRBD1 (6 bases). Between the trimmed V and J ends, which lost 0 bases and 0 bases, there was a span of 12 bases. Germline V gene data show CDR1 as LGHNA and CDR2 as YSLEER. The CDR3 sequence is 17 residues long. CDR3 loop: CASSQDPTGTSGNTIYF. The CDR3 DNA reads TGCGCCAGCAGCCAAGATCCGACAGGTACCTCTGGAAACACCATATATTTT.

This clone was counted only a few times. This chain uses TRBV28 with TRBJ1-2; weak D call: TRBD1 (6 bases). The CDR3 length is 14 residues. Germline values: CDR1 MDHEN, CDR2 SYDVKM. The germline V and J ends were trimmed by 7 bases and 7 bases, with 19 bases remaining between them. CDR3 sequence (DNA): TGTGCCAGCATCCTGGGGGGGCGCGTAGTTGGCTACACCTTC. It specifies CASILGGRVVGYTF.

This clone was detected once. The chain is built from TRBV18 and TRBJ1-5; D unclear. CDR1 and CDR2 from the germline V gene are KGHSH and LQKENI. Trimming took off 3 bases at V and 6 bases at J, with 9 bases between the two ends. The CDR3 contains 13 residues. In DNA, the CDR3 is TGTGCCAGCTCACCCCTTTCGGGTCAGCCCCAGCATTTT. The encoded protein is CASSPLSGQPQHF.

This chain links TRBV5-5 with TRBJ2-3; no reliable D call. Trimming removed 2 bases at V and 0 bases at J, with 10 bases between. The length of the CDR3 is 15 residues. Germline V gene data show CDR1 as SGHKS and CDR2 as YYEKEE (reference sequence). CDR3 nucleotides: TGTGCCAGCAGCTTCTTGCGACTTAGCACAGATACGCAGTATTTT. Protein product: CASSFLRLSTDTQYF. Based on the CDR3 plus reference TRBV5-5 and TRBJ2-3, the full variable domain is DAGVTQSPTHLIKTRGQQVTLRCSPISGHKSVSWYQQVLGQGPQFIFQYYEKEERGRGNFPDRFSARQFPNYSSELNVNALLLGDSALYLCASSFLRLSTDTQYFGPGTRLTVL.

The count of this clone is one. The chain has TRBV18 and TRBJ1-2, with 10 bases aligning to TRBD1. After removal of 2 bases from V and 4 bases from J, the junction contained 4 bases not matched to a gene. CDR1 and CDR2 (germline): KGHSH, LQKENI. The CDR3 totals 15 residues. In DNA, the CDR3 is TGTGCCAGCTCACCAGAGACAGGGGGCGGCTATGGCTACACCTTC. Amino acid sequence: CASSPETGGGYGYTF.

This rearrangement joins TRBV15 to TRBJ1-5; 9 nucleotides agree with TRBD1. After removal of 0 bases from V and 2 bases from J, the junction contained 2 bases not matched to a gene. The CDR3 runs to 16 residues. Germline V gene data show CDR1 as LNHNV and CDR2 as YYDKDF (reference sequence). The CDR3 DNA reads TGTGCCACCAGCAGAGATCGACAGGGGGGCAATCAGCCCCAGCATTTT. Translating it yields CATSRDRQGGNQPQHF.

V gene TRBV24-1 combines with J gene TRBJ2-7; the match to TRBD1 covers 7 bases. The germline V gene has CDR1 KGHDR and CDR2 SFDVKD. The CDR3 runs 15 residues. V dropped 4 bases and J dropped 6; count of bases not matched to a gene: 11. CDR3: CATSERGLSLSEQYF. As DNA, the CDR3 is TGTGCCACCAGTGAAAGGGGGCTTTCCTTGAGCGAGCAGTACTTC.

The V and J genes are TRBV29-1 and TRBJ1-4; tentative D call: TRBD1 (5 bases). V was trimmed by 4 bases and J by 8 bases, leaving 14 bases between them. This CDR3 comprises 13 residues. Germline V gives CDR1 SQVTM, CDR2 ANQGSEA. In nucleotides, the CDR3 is TGCAGCGTTGTGTCGGGGGTTCAAGAAAAACTGTTTTTT. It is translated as CSVVSGVQEKLFF.

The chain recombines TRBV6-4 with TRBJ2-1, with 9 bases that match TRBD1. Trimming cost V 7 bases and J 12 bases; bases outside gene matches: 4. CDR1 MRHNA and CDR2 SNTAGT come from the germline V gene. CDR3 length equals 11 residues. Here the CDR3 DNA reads TGTGCCAGCAAGGGACAGGGTGGGCAGTTCTTC. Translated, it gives CASKGQGGQFF.

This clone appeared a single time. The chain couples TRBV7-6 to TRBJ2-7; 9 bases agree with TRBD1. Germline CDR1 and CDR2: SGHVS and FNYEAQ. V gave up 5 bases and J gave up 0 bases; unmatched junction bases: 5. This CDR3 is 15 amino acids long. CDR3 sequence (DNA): TGTGCCAGCAGCCCTAGACAGGGGGACTCCTACGAGCAGTACTTC. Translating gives CASSPRQGDSYEQYF. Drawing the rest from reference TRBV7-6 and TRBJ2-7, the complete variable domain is GAGVSQSPRYKVTKRGQDVALRCDPISGHVSLYWYRQALGQGPEFLTYFNYEAQQDKSGLPNDRFSAERPEGSISTLTIQRTEQRDSAMYRCASSPRQGDSYEQYFGPGTRLTVT.

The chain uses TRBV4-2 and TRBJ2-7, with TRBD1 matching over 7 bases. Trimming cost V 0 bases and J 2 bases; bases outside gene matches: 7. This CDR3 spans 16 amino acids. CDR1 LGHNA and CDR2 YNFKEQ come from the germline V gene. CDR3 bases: TGTGCCAGCAGCCAAGATCAGGGGGAATTCGCCTACGAGCAGTACTTC. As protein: CASSQDQGEFAYEQYF.

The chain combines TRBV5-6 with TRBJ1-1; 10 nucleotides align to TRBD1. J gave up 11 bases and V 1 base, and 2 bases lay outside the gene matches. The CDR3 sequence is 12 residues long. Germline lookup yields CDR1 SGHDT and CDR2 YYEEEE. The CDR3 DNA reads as TGTGCCAGCAGCTTGCTGGACAGGGGGGCTTTCTTT. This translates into CASSLLDRGAFF. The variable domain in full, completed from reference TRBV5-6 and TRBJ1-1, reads DAGVTQSPTHLIKTRGQQVTLRCSPKSGHDTVSWYQQALGQGPQFIFQYYEEEERQRGNFPDRFSGHQFPNYSSELNVNALLLGDSALYLCASSLLDRGAFFGQGTRLTVV.

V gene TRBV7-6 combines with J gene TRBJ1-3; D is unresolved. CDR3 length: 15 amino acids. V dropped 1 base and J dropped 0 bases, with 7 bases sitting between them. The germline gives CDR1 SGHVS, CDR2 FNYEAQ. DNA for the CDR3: TGTGCCAGCAGCTTAGGAGGGCTCTCTGGAAACACCATATATTTT. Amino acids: CASSLGGLSGNTIYF.

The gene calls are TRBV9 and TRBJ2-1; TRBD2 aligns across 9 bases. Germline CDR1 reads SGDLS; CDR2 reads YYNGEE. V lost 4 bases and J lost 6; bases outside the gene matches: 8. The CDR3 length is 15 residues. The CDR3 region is CASSPRASGINEQFF. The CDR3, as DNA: TGTGCCAGCAGCCCCCGGGCTAGCGGGATCAATGAGCAGTTCTTC.

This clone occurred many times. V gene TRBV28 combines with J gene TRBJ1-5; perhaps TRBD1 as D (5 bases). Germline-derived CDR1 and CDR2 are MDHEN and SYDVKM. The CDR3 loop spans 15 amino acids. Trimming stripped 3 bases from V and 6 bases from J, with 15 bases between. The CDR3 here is CASSFRPGPTQPQHF. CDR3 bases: TGTGCCAGCAGTTTCCGGCCAGGGCCCACTCAGCCCCAGCATTTT.

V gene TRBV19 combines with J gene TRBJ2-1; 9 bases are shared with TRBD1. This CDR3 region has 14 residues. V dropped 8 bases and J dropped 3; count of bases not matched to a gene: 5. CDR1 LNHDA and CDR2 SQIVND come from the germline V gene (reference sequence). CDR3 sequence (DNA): TGTGCCAGTGAACTGGGACAGGGCTACAATGAGCAGTTCTTC. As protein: CASELGQGYNEQFF. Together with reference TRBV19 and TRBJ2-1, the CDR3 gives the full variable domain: DGGITQSPKYLFRKEGQNVTLSCEQNLNHDAMYWYRQDPGQGLRLIYYSQIVNDFQKGDIAEGYSVSREKKESFPLTVTSAQKNPTAFYLCASELGQGYNEQFFGPGTRLTVL.

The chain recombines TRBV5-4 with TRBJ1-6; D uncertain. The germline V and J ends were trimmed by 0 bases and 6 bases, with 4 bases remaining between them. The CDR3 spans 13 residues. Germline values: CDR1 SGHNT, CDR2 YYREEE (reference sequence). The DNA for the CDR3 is TGTGCCAGCAGCTTGGACTCTAATTCACCCCTCCACTTT. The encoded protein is CASSLDSNSPLHF. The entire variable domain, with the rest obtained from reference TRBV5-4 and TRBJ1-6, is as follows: ETGVTQSPTHLIKTRGQQVTLRCSSQSGHNTVSWYQQALGQGPQFIFQYYREEENGRGNFPPRFSGLQFPNYSSELNVNALELDDSALYLCASSLDSNSPLHFGNGTRLTVT.

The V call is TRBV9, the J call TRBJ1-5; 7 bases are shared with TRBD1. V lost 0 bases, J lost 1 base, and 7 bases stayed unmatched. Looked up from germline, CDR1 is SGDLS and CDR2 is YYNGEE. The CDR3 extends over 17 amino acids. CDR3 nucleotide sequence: TGTGCCAGCAGCGTAGGAGGGACAGAATTGAGCAATCAGCCCCAGCATTTT. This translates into CASSVGGTELSNQPQHF.

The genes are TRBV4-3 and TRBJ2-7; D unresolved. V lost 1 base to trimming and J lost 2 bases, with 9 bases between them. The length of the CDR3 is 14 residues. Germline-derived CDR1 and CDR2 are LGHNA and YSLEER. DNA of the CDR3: TGCGCCAGCAGCCAAGTCCGCGGCCCCTACGAGCAGTACTTC. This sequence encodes CASSQVRGPYEQYF.

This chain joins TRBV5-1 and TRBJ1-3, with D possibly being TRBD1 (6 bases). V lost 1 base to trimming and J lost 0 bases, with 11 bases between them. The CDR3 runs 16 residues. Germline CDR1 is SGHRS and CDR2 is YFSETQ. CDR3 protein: CASSLSGGYSGNTIYF. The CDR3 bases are TGCGCCAGCAGCTTGAGCGGGGGCTACTCTGGAAACACCATATATTTT.

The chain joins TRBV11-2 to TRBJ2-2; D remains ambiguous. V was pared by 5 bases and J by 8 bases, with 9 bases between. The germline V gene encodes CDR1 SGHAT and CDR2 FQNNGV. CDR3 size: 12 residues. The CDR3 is CASSLFVGELFF. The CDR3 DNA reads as TGTGCCAGCAGCCTTTTCGTGGGGGAGCTGTTTTTT.

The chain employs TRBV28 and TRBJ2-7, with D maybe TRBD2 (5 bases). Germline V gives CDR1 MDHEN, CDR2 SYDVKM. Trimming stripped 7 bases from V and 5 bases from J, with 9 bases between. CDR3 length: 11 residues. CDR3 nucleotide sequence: TGTGCCAGCAATAAGAGGGACGAGCAGTACTTC. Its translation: CASNKRDEQYF.

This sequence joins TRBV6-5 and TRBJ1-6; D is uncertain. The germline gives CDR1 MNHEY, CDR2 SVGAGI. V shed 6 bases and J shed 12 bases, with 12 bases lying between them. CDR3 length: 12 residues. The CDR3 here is CASSYGGEPLHF. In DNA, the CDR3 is TGTGCCAGCAGCTATGGAGGCGAACCCCTCCACTTT.

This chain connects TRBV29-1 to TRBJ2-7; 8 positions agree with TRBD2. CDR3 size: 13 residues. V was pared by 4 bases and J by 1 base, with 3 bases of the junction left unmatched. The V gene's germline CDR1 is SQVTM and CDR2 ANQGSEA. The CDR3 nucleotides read TGCAGCGTTGCGGGGGGGGTATCCTACGAGCAGTACTTC. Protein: CSVAGGVSYEQYF.